This entry lists 5 T cell receptor beta chains sequenced from one sample in a study of PD-1 blockade in classical Hodgkin lymphoma. As to time point: newly diagnosed, previously untreated cHL patient sample. Magnetic negative selection of thawed PBMCs was the method by which CD4+ T cells were purified. TCRdb keeps only in-frame clones here, not all; method: immunoSEQ multiplex PCR. The sample holds some 28,000 clones, 89% seen once. Sequenced: CD4+ T cells from blood. These receptor sequences come from a human donor with classical Hodgkin lymphoma.

This clone has more than one count but fewer than ten. CDR3: CASSYVQETQYF. The CDR3 DNA sequence: TGTGCCAGCAGCTACGTACAAGAGACCCAGTACTTC. The chain combines TRBV11-3 with TRBJ2-5; D remains ambiguous. CDR1 and CDR2 (germline): SGHNT, YENEEA. CDR3 length equals 12 residues. V lost 4 bases and J lost 2, with 5 bases in between.

In the case of this clone: Other DNA sequences of this sample code for an identical CDR3. The rearrangement joins TRBV7-2 to TRBJ2-5; D is perhaps TRBD1 (6 bases). The germline V gene encodes CDR1 SGHTA and CDR2 FQGNSA. The CDR3 is made up of 14 amino acids. V was shortened by 1 base and J by 1 base, with 7 bases between the two germline ends. This CDR3 is CASSLGQAQETQYF. CDR3 in DNA: TGTGCCAGCAGCTTAGGACAGGCCCAAGAGACCCAGTACTTC. Full variable domain (missing parts from reference TRBV7-2 and TRBJ2-5): GAGVSQSPSNKVTEKGKDVELRCDPISGHTALYWYRQSLGQGLEFLIYFQGNSAPDKSGLPSDRFSAERTGGSVSTLTIQRTQQEDSAVYLCASSLGQAQETQYFGPGTRLLVL.

J is TRBJ1-2 and V is TRBV5-4; the match to TRBD1 covers 9 bases. Germline lookup yields CDR1 SGHNT and CDR2 YYREEE (reference sequence). The CDR3 length is 14 residues. The junction had 2 bases not matched to a gene; V was cut back by 3 bases and J by 2 bases. The CDR3 spells CASSYRGLNYGYTF. Written as DNA, the CDR3 is TGTGCCAGCAGCTACAGGGGGCTCAACTATGGCTACACCTTC.

This chain uses TRBV10-3 with TRBJ1-5, with 8 bases fitting TRBD1. J was trimmed by 4 bases and V by 6 bases; bases with no gene match: 2. This CDR3 has 13 residues. Germline lookup yields CDR1 ENHRY and CDR2 SYGVKD. The chain's CDR3 is CAISWTGNQPQHF. The CDR3 nucleotides read TGTGCCATCAGCTGGACAGGGAATCAGCCCCAGCATTTT.

The gene calls are TRBV28 and TRBJ1-3; D is uncertain. Trimming left V 5 bases short and J 8 bases short, with 16 bases between. This CDR3 is built from 14 residues. Germline values: CDR1 MDHEN, CDR2 SYDVKM. CDR3 DNA: TGTGCCAGCAGTCCCCAGGTTCGCCGAGACACCATATATTTT. It specifies CASSPQVRRDTIYF.